This T cell receptor beta chain was captured in a study of cytomegalovirus exposure and HLA in healthy donors. Remarks on this clone: The antigen is undetermined.

Primers for the PCR totalled 60 Vbeta and 13 Jbeta. Libraries were prepared by immunoSEQ multiplex PCR; TCRdb keeps only in-frame clonotypes and omits some of them. The sample lists about 160,000 clones; roughly four fifths were seen once. The CDR3 is 16 residues long. V shed 3 bases, J shed 3 bases, and the junction held 4 bases outside the gene matches. Looked up from germline, CDR1 is MNHEY and CDR2 is SMNVEV (reference sequence). General observations from the study: CMV serostatus alone was available as immune exposure information. Reports indicate that TCR beta sequences accurately predicted the HLA-A and HLA-B alleles of most subjects.

This receptor was obtained from a man between 60 and 75 years old in good health and CMV-seronegative. The sequencing input was PBMCs. The V gene is TRBV27, the J gene TRBJ1-3; 11 positions match TRBD1. CDR3 region: CASSFSGTGGGNTIYF. The CDR3 DNA is TGTGCCAGCAGTTTCTCCGGGACAGGGGGTGGAAACACCATATATTTT.